The rows below give T cell receptor beta chains drawn from one sample of a study of blood T cell repertoires in COVID-19. Clones were read by immunoSEQ multiplex PCR, and TCRdb kept only the in-frame ones, dropping some. The sample shows 110,000 or so clones, roughly 80% of them seen only once. Source material: peripheral blood. The source of these receptors is a man aged 50 to 59 with acute or convalescent COVID-19. Both conserved end residues are part of each CDR3. Each record gives: clone size, J gene, D gene, V gene, CDR3 DNA, CDR3 protein. A D gene is named only where the DNA matches it firmly. Clone size is given for some rows only: seen once, a few or many times, or a class if the clone is expanded.

clone_size: -
j_call: TRBJ1-3
d_call: TRBD1
v_call: TRBV9
cdr3_nt: TGTGCCAGCAGCGGGTACGGGACAGCCCGCTCTGGAAACACCATATATTTT
cdr3_aa: CASSGYGTARSGNTIYF

clone_size: few
j_call: TRBJ1-3
d_call: -
v_call: TRBV13
cdr3_nt: TGTGCCAGCAGCCAGGCCAGGTCCTTTTCTGGAAACACCATATATTTT
cdr3_aa: CASSQARSFSGNTIYF

clone_size: once
j_call: TRBJ2-1
d_call: -
v_call: TRBV4-2
cdr3_nt: TGTGCCAGCAGCCAAGATTCAGTGGGGGGGCCTGGTAATGAGCAGTTCTTC
cdr3_aa: CASSQDSVGGPGNEQFF

clone_size: -
j_call: TRBJ1-3
d_call: TRBD1
v_call: TRBV5-4
cdr3_nt: TGTGCCAGCAGCCCGACAGGGGGCTCTGGAAACACCATATATTTT
cdr3_aa: CASSPTGGSGNTIYF

clone_size: -
j_call: TRBJ1-2
d_call: TRBD1
v_call: TRBV20-1
cdr3_nt: TGCAGTGCTAGTTTGACAGGGAGTAACTATGGCTACACCTTC
cdr3_aa: CSASLTGSNYGYTF

clone_size: few
j_call: TRBJ1-3
d_call: -
v_call: TRBV11-1
cdr3_nt: TGTGCCAGCAGCTTACTGGGGCCGGAATCTGGAAACACCATATATTTT
cdr3_aa: CASSLLGPESGNTIYF

clone_size: once
j_call: TRBJ1-6
d_call: -
v_call: TRBV6-5
cdr3_nt: TGTGCCAGCAACCGACCGGGGGATAATTCACCCCTCCACTTT
cdr3_aa: CASNRPGDNSPLHF

clone_size: -
j_call: TRBJ2-1
d_call: TRBD2
v_call: TRBV19
cdr3_nt: TGTGCCAGTAGTATATCGGGGGGTAGGTACAATGAGCAGTTCTTC
cdr3_aa: CASSISGGRYNEQFF

clone_size: -
j_call: TRBJ2-3
d_call: TRBD2
v_call: TRBV5-1
cdr3_nt: TGCGCCAGCAGCTCCGGGAGCCGACTAGCGGGGGCTTCCACAGATACGCAGTATTTT
cdr3_aa: CASSSGSRLAGASTDTQYF

clone_size: -
j_call: TRBJ2-3
d_call: TRBD2
v_call: TRBV5-4
cdr3_nt: TGTGCCAGCAGCCTAAGAGGACTAGCGGCCACAGATACGCAGTATTTT
cdr3_aa: CASSLRGLAATDTQYF

clone_size: -
j_call: TRBJ2-3
d_call: TRBD1
v_call: TRBV5-4
cdr3_nt: TGTGCCAGCAGCTTAGACAGGGGGACAGATACGCAGTATTTT
cdr3_aa: CASSLDRGTDTQYF

clone_size: -
j_call: TRBJ2-5
d_call: TRBD2
v_call: TRBV2
cdr3_nt: TGCGACGGCCTTTTGGAGCTAGCGGGGGTGCGCCAAGAGACCCAGTACTTC
cdr3_aa: CDGLLELAGVRQETQYF

clone_size: -
j_call: TRBJ2-3
d_call: -
v_call: TRBV7-2
cdr3_nt: TGTGCCAGCAGCTTATTTGGCAGGCACACAGATACGCAGTATTTT
cdr3_aa: CASSLFGRHTDTQYF

clone_size: -
j_call: TRBJ1-3
d_call: -
v_call: TRBV2
cdr3_nt: TGTGCCATACTTAACGCCTCCGGAAACACCATATATTTT
cdr3_aa: CAILNASGNTIYF

clone_size: once
j_call: TRBJ1-6
d_call: TRBD1
v_call: TRBV5-1
cdr3_nt: TGCGCCAGCAGCCCTGGGGGACAGGGGGCCTCACCCCTCCACTTT
cdr3_aa: CASSPGGQGASPLHF

clone_size: once
j_call: TRBJ2-3
d_call: -
v_call: TRBV14
cdr3_nt: TGTGCCAGCAGCCAAGATTATGCGGGCTCTAGCACAGATACGCAGTATTTT
cdr3_aa: CASSQDYAGSSTDTQYF

clone_size: -
j_call: TRBJ1-1
d_call: -
v_call: TRBV6-2/TRBV6-3
cdr3_nt: TGTGCCAGCAGTTACTCGTCGACAGGAGTGAACACTGAAGCTTTCTTT
cdr3_aa: CASSYSSTGVNTEAFF

clone_size: -
j_call: TRBJ1-4
d_call: -
v_call: TRBV6-5
cdr3_nt: TGTGCCAGCAGAGATACAGCGGCGACTAATGAAAAACTGTTTTTT
cdr3_aa: CASRDTAATNEKLFF

clone_size: -
j_call: TRBJ2-2
d_call: -
v_call: TRBV21-1
cdr3_nt: TGTGCCAGCAGCAAGGGACAGTCCTACACCGGGGAGCTGTTTTTT
cdr3_aa: CASSKGQSYTGELFF

clone_size: -
j_call: TRBJ1-3
d_call: TRBD1
v_call: TRBV27
cdr3_nt: TGTGCCAGCAGTTTAACAGGGGGCTCTGGAAACACCATATATTTT
cdr3_aa: CASSLTGGSGNTIYF

clone_size: -
j_call: TRBJ2-3
d_call: -
v_call: TRBV10-2
cdr3_nt: TGCGCCAGCAGTGATCGGACAGATACGCAGTATTTT
cdr3_aa: CASSDRTDTQYF

clone_size: -
j_call: TRBJ2-3
d_call: TRBD1
v_call: TRBV4-1
cdr3_nt: TGCGCCAGCAGCCAAGATGGTGCAGGGGGCGTAGATACGCAGTATTTT
cdr3_aa: CASSQDGAGGVDTQYF

clone_size: -
j_call: TRBJ2-3
d_call: TRBD2
v_call: TRBV3-1/TRBV3-2
cdr3_nt: TGTGCCAGCAGCCAAGTTCCAGCGGGGGGGCTTGGAGATACGCAGTATTTT
cdr3_aa: CASSQVPAGGLGDTQYF

clone_size: -
j_call: TRBJ2-1
d_call: TRBD2
v_call: TRBV9
cdr3_nt: TGTGCCAGCAGCGCCCTAGCGGGGGACTACAATGAGCAGTTCTTC
cdr3_aa: CASSALAGDYNEQFF

clone_size: -
j_call: TRBJ2-4
d_call: TRBD2
v_call: TRBV18
cdr3_nt: TGTGCCAGCTCACCTCTTGGGAGGGCAGACATTCAGTACTTC
cdr3_aa: CASSPLGRADIQYF

clone_size: -
j_call: TRBJ1-1
d_call: -
v_call: TRBV19
cdr3_nt: TGTGCCAGTAGTATTCCAACCGGGCGGACAGACAACACTGAAGCTTTCTTT
cdr3_aa: CASSIPTGRTDNTEAFF

clone_size: once
j_call: TRBJ1-2
d_call: -
v_call: TRBV12-3/TRBV12-4
cdr3_nt: TGTGCCAGCAGAATAGGGGTTGGCTACACCTTC
cdr3_aa: CASRIGVGYTF

clone_size: -
j_call: TRBJ1-1
d_call: TRBD1
v_call: TRBV6-5
cdr3_nt: TGTGCCAGCAGCCGACAGGGAAGGTACACTGAAGCTTTCTTT
cdr3_aa: CASSRQGRYTEAFF

clone_size: -
j_call: TRBJ2-1
d_call: -
v_call: TRBV20-1
cdr3_nt: TGCAGTGCATCGTTCCGGAGTGAGCAGTTCTTC
cdr3_aa: CSASFRSEQFF

clone_size: -
j_call: TRBJ2-3
d_call: TRBD1
v_call: TRBV2
cdr3_nt: TGTGCCAGCAGTGAATGGGGCCCCCGGACAGGGTTCACAGATACGCAGTATTTT
cdr3_aa: CASSEWGPRTGFTDTQYF

clone_size: -
j_call: TRBJ1-1
d_call: -
v_call: TRBV7-9
cdr3_nt: TGTGCCAGCAGCCCCGTAAAGAGCACTGAAGCTTTCTTT
cdr3_aa: CASSPVKSTEAFF

clone_size: -
j_call: TRBJ1-5
d_call: TRBD1
v_call: TRBV19
cdr3_nt: TGTGCCAGTAGTATACAAACAGGGGGAGGCAATCAGCCCCAGCATTTT
cdr3_aa: CASSIQTGGGNQPQHF

clone_size: -
j_call: TRBJ2-3
d_call: TRBD2
v_call: TRBV9
cdr3_nt: TGTGCCAGCAGCCGGCGGGGGGGGACAGATACGCAGTATTTT
cdr3_aa: CASSRRGGTDTQYF

clone_size: -
j_call: TRBJ2-3
d_call: TRBD1
v_call: TRBV7-2
cdr3_nt: TGTGCCAGCAGCCCCCGGCCGGGACAGGGTAAAGCAGATACGCAGTATTTT
cdr3_aa: CASSPRPGQGKADTQYF

clone_size: -
j_call: TRBJ1-4
d_call: TRBD1
v_call: TRBV18
cdr3_nt: TGTGCCAGCTCACCAGGGGGACAGATTAATGAAAAACTGTTTTTT
cdr3_aa: CASSPGGQINEKLFF

clone_size: -
j_call: TRBJ2-3
d_call: -
v_call: TRBV21-1
cdr3_nt: TGTGCCAGCAGCACACAAGAAAACAGGAATAGGGACAGGGTTGAAGATACGCAGTATTTT
cdr3_aa: CASSTQENRNRDRVEDTQYF

clone_size: -
j_call: TRBJ1-2
d_call: -
v_call: TRBV24-1
cdr3_nt: TGTGCCACCAGTGAGAGGATGAACTATGGCTACACCTTC
cdr3_aa: CATSERMNYGYTF

clone_size: -
j_call: TRBJ2-1
d_call: -
v_call: TRBV7-3
cdr3_nt: TGTGCCAGCAGCTTGAGTTCCTACAATGAGCAGTTCTTC
cdr3_aa: CASSLSSYNEQFF

clone_size: -
j_call: TRBJ2-2
d_call: TRBD2
v_call: TRBV5-1
cdr3_nt: TGCGCCAGCAGCTTGGTACTAGCGGGTGCCAACACCGGGGAGCTGTTTTTT
cdr3_aa: CASSLVLAGANTGELFF

clone_size: -
j_call: TRBJ1-1
d_call: -
v_call: TRBV12-3/TRBV12-4
cdr3_nt: TGTGCCAGCAGACAGAGACTGAACACTGAAGCTTTCTTT
cdr3_aa: CASRQRLNTEAFF

clone_size: -
j_call: TRBJ2-3
d_call: -
v_call: TRBV9
cdr3_nt: TGTGCCAGCAGCCCGGGGATCACAGATACGCAGTATTTT
cdr3_aa: CASSPGITDTQYF

clone_size: few
j_call: TRBJ2-6
d_call: TRBD1
v_call: TRBV5-6
cdr3_nt: TGTGCCAGCAGCCCCGTCCCGGGACAGGGGGCGGGGGCCAACGTCCTGACTTTC
cdr3_aa: CASSPVPGQGAGANVLTF

clone_size: -
j_call: TRBJ1-2
d_call: -
v_call: TRBV15
cdr3_nt: TGTGCCACCCGGGACACCTCTAACTATGGCTACACCTTC
cdr3_aa: CATRDTSNYGYTF

clone_size: -
j_call: TRBJ2-3
d_call: TRBD2
v_call: TRBV5-1
cdr3_nt: TGCGCCAGCCAGCTCTTTCAAATTAATAGCGGGGGGATGACAGATACGCAGTATTTT
cdr3_aa: CASQLFQINSGGMTDTQYF

clone_size: -
j_call: TRBJ1-5
d_call: TRBD1
v_call: TRBV7-2
cdr3_nt: TGTGCCAGCAGCTTAGGACAGGGGCGCAATCAGCCCCAGCATTTT
cdr3_aa: CASSLGQGRNQPQHF

clone_size: once
j_call: TRBJ2-3
d_call: -
v_call: TRBV18
cdr3_nt: TGTGCCAGCTCACCTCCTAGCACAGATACGCAGTATTTT
cdr3_aa: CASSPPSTDTQYF

clone_size: few
j_call: TRBJ1-1
d_call: -
v_call: TRBV5-1
cdr3_nt: TGCGCCAGCAGCTTGAGATTAAGGGACACCCGTGAAGCTTTCTTT
cdr3_aa: CASSLRLRDTREAFF

clone_size: -
j_call: TRBJ1-2
d_call: -
v_call: TRBV2
cdr3_nt: TGTGCCAGCAGTAAATACGGAGACAGGACTAACTATGGCTACACCTTC
cdr3_aa: CASSKYGDRTNYGYTF

clone_size: -
j_call: TRBJ1-4
d_call: -
v_call: TRBV6-6
cdr3_nt: TGTGCCAGCAGTTACCCCCCTCCGTCTGAAAAACTGTTTTTT
cdr3_aa: CASSYPPPSEKLFF

clone_size: -
j_call: TRBJ1-1
d_call: TRBD1
v_call: TRBV18
cdr3_nt: TGTGCCAGCTCCCGGGACAGGGGGCTCGGGAACACTGAAGCTTTCTTT
cdr3_aa: CASSRDRGLGNTEAFF

clone_size: -
j_call: TRBJ1-2
d_call: TRBD1
v_call: TRBV11-2
cdr3_nt: TGTGCCAGCAGCTTAGCTGCGACAGGGGACTATGGCTACACCTTC
cdr3_aa: CASSLAATGDYGYTF

clone_size: -
j_call: TRBJ1-2
d_call: TRBD1
v_call: TRBV6-6
cdr3_nt: TGTGCCACTTACCCGACAGGGGGCTATAACTATGGCTACACCTTC
cdr3_aa: CATYPTGGYNYGYTF

clone_size: -
j_call: TRBJ1-6
d_call: -
v_call: TRBV9
cdr3_nt: TGTGCCAGCAGCGTAGCTGACAACTCACCCCTCCACTTT
cdr3_aa: CASSVADNSPLHF

clone_size: -
j_call: TRBJ1-2
d_call: -
v_call: TRBV6-5
cdr3_nt: TGTGCCACAAGGCGAGGGTGGGATGGCTACACCTTC
cdr3_aa: CATRRGWDGYTF

clone_size: -
j_call: TRBJ2-1
d_call: -
v_call: TRBV4-2
cdr3_nt: TGTGCCAGCAGCCAACAGGACAGAAGCTCCTACAATGAGCAGTTCTTC
cdr3_aa: CASSQQDRSSYNEQFF